This T cell receptor (beta chain) was retrieved from a study of blood T cells in healthy people across ages. The study's findings and limits: Among T cells, TCR beta diversity per million cells dropped roughly linearly as age rose.

Combining a sample-barcoded 5' primer with a J-beta primer mix, a second PCR ran for roughly 6 to 11 cycles. Via MiXCR, TCRdb re-called the 5' RACE reads, giving one row per CDR3 protein. The sample lists 600,000 to 1,000,000 distinct CDR3 sequences, roughly 25% occurring once. Germline CDR1 is GTSNPN and CDR2 is SVGIG (reference sequence). The CDR3 is made up of 16 amino acids. V was clipped by 3 bases and J by 1 base, with 19 bases between them. With regard to this clonotype: Antigen: not known.

The data were also submitted as part of a second study, on T cells of mothers and their children. That study adds: Overlap measured in related mother-child pairs was slightly, non-significantly higher than in unrelated pairs.

The chain recombines TRBV30 with TRBJ2-7, with D perhaps TRBD1 or TRBD2 (5 bases each). Sequencing was performed on blood. This clonotype originated in a boy between 10 and 17 years old in good health. CDR3 nucleotides: TGTGCCTGGAGCATGTCGTATTTTGGGGGTTCCTACGAGCAGTACTTC. This gives the protein CAWSMSYFGGSYEQYF.